A selection of T cell receptor beta chains follows, all from one sample in a study of OX40 agonist ivuxolimab in advanced cancers. Measured with immunoSEQ multiplex PCR; TCRdb has only the in-frame clones, and not every one. Of about 69,000 clones in the sample, approximately 90% are singletons; the top ten hold 3% to 4%. The specimen was CD4+ or CD8+ T cells sorted from blood, collected in a trial of the OX40 agonist ivuxolimab. Every receptor here comes from an adult with an advanced solid tumor such as melanoma, head and neck, liver or kidney cancer. The CDR3 runs from the conserved cysteine through the conserved F or W. Each record gives: V gene, clone size, D gene, J gene, CDR3 DNA, CDR3 protein. The D gene is left open where the match is weak. Clone size appears in some rows only: once, few, many, or a class for an expanded clone.

V gene: TRBV5-1; clone size: .; D gene: TRBD2; J gene: TRBJ2-5; CDR3 DNA: TGCGCCAGCAGCTTGGGGGGACTAGCGAAAGAGACCCAGTACTTC; CDR3 protein: CASSLGGLAKETQYF
V gene: TRBV30; clone size: .; D gene: TRBD2; J gene: TRBJ2-7; CDR3 DNA: TGTGCCTGGACCAAAGCGGGGGGCAGCCCGTACGAGCAGTACTTC; CDR3 protein: CAWTKAGGSPYEQYF
V gene: TRBV5-6; clone size: .; D gene: TRBD1; J gene: TRBJ2-4; CDR3 DNA: TGTGCCAGCAGCTTTAACAGGGGGGCCAAAAACATTCAGTACTTC; CDR3 protein: CASSFNRGAKNIQYF
V gene: TRBV6-5; clone size: .; D gene: .; J gene: TRBJ1-1; CDR3 DNA: TGTGCCAGCAGTTACCGAGGGGCGCCGGGGACTGAAGCTTTCTTT; CDR3 protein: CASSYRGAPGTEAFF
V gene: TRBV19; clone size: .; D gene: TRBD1; J gene: TRBJ1-5; CDR3 DNA: TGTGCCAGTAGCCAAAAGGGACAGCTTTGGAGCAATCAGCCCCAGCATTTT; CDR3 protein: CASSQKGQLWSNQPQHF
V gene: TRBV12-5; clone size: .; D gene: .; J gene: TRBJ2-7; CDR3 DNA: TGTGCTAGTGGTTTGGAGGGAAGACAGCAGTACTTC; CDR3 protein: CASGLEGRQQYF
V gene: TRBV5-1; clone size: .; D gene: TRBD1; J gene: TRBJ2-7; CDR3 DNA: TGCGCCAGCAGCTTGGGGGACAGCCCCTACGAGCAGTACTTC; CDR3 protein: CASSLGDSPYEQYF
V gene: TRBV5-1; clone size: .; D gene: TRBD2; J gene: TRBJ2-3; CDR3 DNA: TGCGCCAGCAGCTCTCGGGAGGTACCAGATACGCAGTATTTT; CDR3 protein: CASSSREVPDTQYF
V gene: TRBV14; clone size: .; D gene: .; J gene: TRBJ2-7; CDR3 DNA: TGTGCCAGCAGCCCGGTGGGGATGAACGAGCAGTACTTC; CDR3 protein: CASSPVGMNEQYF
V gene: TRBV19; clone size: .; D gene: .; J gene: TRBJ1-1; CDR3 DNA: TGTGCCAGTAGTATAGAGCCGCTGGACACTGAAGCTTTCTTT; CDR3 protein: CASSIEPLDTEAFF
V gene: TRBV5-4; clone size: .; D gene: .; J gene: TRBJ2-7; CDR3 DNA: TGTGCCAGCAGCTCGACAGGAGTATCCTACGAGCAGTACTTC; CDR3 protein: CASSSTGVSYEQYF
V gene: TRBV15; clone size: once; D gene: .; J gene: TRBJ2-7; CDR3 DNA: TGTGCCACCAGCAGAGATGGGGGGACTCAGTTATTC; CDR3 protein: CATSRDGGTQLF
V gene: TRBV14; clone size: .; D gene: TRBD1; J gene: TRBJ2-5; CDR3 DNA: TGTGCCAGCAGCCCCCGGACAGGAGAGACCCAGTACTTC; CDR3 protein: CASSPRTGETQYF
V gene: TRBV6-5; clone size: .; D gene: .; J gene: TRBJ2-5; CDR3 DNA: TGTGCCAGCAGTCGGGGGGCGGGAGTGGAGACCCAGTACTTC; CDR3 protein: CASSRGAGVETQYF
V gene: TRBV6-5; clone size: .; D gene: .; J gene: TRBJ2-7; CDR3 DNA: TGTGCCAGCAGTTACGCTAGGTACGAGCAGTACTTC; CDR3 protein: CASSYARYEQYF
V gene: TRBV18; clone size: .; D gene: .; J gene: TRBJ1-2; CDR3 DNA: TGTGCCAGCTCACCTAATAGTCTGTATGGCTACACCTTC; CDR3 protein: CASSPNSLYGYTF
V gene: TRBV6-5; clone size: .; D gene: .; J gene: TRBJ2-3; CDR3 DNA: TGTGCCAGCAGTTATTCGGATGGCACAGATACGCAGTATTTT; CDR3 protein: CASSYSDGTDTQYF
V gene: TRBV6-4; clone size: .; D gene: .; J gene: TRBJ2-6; CDR3 DNA: TGTGCCAGCAGTTACCAACCCTCTGGGGCCAACGTCCTGACTTTC; CDR3 protein: CASSYQPSGANVLTF
V gene: TRBV11-1; clone size: once; D gene: TRBD2; J gene: TRBJ2-5; CDR3 DNA: TGTGCCAGCAGCTTAGGACTAGCGGGAGGACGAGAGACCCAGTACTTC; CDR3 protein: CASSLGLAGGRETQYF
V gene: TRBV7-2; clone size: .; D gene: .; J gene: TRBJ1-6; CDR3 DNA: TGTGCCAGCAGCTTAGCGCACGGTCGGGGGCGTTCACCCCTCCACTTT; CDR3 protein: CASSLAHGRGRSPLHF
V gene: TRBV5-4; clone size: .; D gene: .; J gene: TRBJ2-3; CDR3 DNA: TGTGCCAGCAGCTTGTCCAGGGGCACAGATACGCAGTATTTT; CDR3 protein: CASSLSRGTDTQYF
V gene: TRBV2; clone size: .; D gene: .; J gene: TRBJ1-2; CDR3 DNA: TGTGCCAGCAGTGACGGACCCTATGGCTACACCTTC; CDR3 protein: CASSDGPYGYTF
V gene: TRBV11-2; clone size: .; D gene: .; J gene: TRBJ2-7; CDR3 DNA: TGTGCCAGCAGCTTAGTCGGGACCCCCCTCGAGCAGTACTTC; CDR3 protein: CASSLVGTPLEQYF
V gene: TRBV15; clone size: .; D gene: .; J gene: TRBJ2-3; CDR3 DNA: TGTGCCACCAGCAGACTCCACTCCGGGACGGCAGATACGCAGTATTTT; CDR3 protein: CATSRLHSGTADTQYF
V gene: TRBV15; clone size: .; D gene: TRBD2; J gene: TRBJ2-7; CDR3 DNA: TGTGCCACCAGCAGTGTAGGACTAGCGGACGAGCAGTACTTC; CDR3 protein: CATSSVGLADEQYF
V gene: TRBV7-2; clone size: few; D gene: .; J gene: TRBJ1-2; CDR3 DNA: TGTGCCAGCAGCTTAGGTGACGTCTATGGCTACACCTTC; CDR3 protein: CASSLGDVYGYTF
V gene: TRBV19; clone size: .; D gene: .; J gene: TRBJ1-1; CDR3 DNA: TGTGCCAGTAGTTTGAGGGGGTTAGGCACTGAAGCTTTCTTT; CDR3 protein: CASSLRGLGTEAFF
V gene: TRBV29-1; clone size: .; D gene: .; J gene: TRBJ2-5; CDR3 DNA: TGCAGCGTTGAAGAATGGAGCGCGGAGACCCAGTACTTC; CDR3 protein: CSVEEWSAETQYF
V gene: TRBV4-1; clone size: .; D gene: .; J gene: TRBJ2-5; CDR3 DNA: TGCGCCAGCAGCCATCCCAGCCCCAGGGGAGAGACCCAGTACTTC; CDR3 protein: CASSHPSPRGETQYF
V gene: TRBV18; clone size: once; D gene: TRBD1; J gene: TRBJ2-2; CDR3 DNA: TGTGCCAGCTCACCAATGTCAGGGGGCGACACCGGGGAGCTGTTTTTT; CDR3 protein: CASSPMSGGDTGELFF
V gene: TRBV18; clone size: .; D gene: .; J gene: TRBJ1-5; CDR3 DNA: TGTGCCAGCTCACCTCAGCCAGGCAGGGGAAGCAATCAGCCCCAGCATTTT; CDR3 protein: CASSPQPGRGSNQPQHF
V gene: TRBV7-8; clone size: .; D gene: .; J gene: TRBJ2-1; CDR3 DNA: TGTGCCAGTCATCCTCCGTACAATGAGCAGTTCTTC; CDR3 protein: CASHPPYNEQFF
V gene: TRBV5-1; clone size: .; D gene: TRBD2; J gene: TRBJ2-7; CDR3 DNA: TGCGCCAGCAGCTTGTCCCTTGCCTTTAGCGGGAACCTCCTCCCCTACGAGCAGTACTTC; CDR3 protein: CASSLSLAFSGNLLPYEQYF
V gene: TRBV4-3; clone size: .; D gene: TRBD1; J gene: TRBJ2-3; CDR3 DNA: TGCGCCAGCAGCCAAAACGGACAGGGCTTCACAGATACGCAGTATTTT; CDR3 protein: CASSQNGQGFTDTQYF
V gene: TRBV13; clone size: .; D gene: TRBD2; J gene: TRBJ2-7; CDR3 DNA: TGTGCCAGCAGCTTAAGCCTTCTAGCGGGAGTTGGGCAGTACTTC; CDR3 protein: CASSLSLLAGVGQYF
V gene: TRBV27; clone size: .; D gene: .; J gene: TRBJ2-3; CDR3 DNA: TGTGCCAGCAGTTTATCCCCCCTCACAGATACGCAGTATTTT; CDR3 protein: CASSLSPLTDTQYF
V gene: TRBV5-1; clone size: .; D gene: TRBD2; J gene: TRBJ2-5; CDR3 DNA: TGCGCCAGCAGCTTTAGACTAGCGGGAGGGCCTGAGGAGACCCAGTACTTC; CDR3 protein: CASSFRLAGGPEETQYF
V gene: TRBV5-1; clone size: .; D gene: TRBD1; J gene: TRBJ1-2; CDR3 DNA: TGCGCCAGCAGCTGGCAACAGGGGAGCGATGGCTACACCTTC; CDR3 protein: CASSWQQGSDGYTF
V gene: TRBV2; clone size: .; D gene: TRBD1; J gene: TRBJ2-5; CDR3 DNA: TGTGCCAGCAGCCCCGGGACAGGGGGTATCCAGTACTTC; CDR3 protein: CASSPGTGGIQYF
V gene: TRBV6-5; clone size: .; D gene: .; J gene: TRBJ2-5; CDR3 DNA: TGTGCCAGCAGGCGGAGTAGGGGACCCCAAGAGACCCAGTACTTC; CDR3 protein: CASRRSRGPQETQYF
V gene: TRBV7-3; clone size: .; D gene: .; J gene: TRBJ1-1; CDR3 DNA: TGTGCCAGCAGCTACTCCCAGGGAGGCGGCTCGGGTGAAGCTTTCTTT; CDR3 protein: CASSYSQGGGSGEAFF
V gene: TRBV30; clone size: .; D gene: TRBD2; J gene: TRBJ2-3; CDR3 DNA: TGTGCCCGAAGCGGGACTAGCACAGATACGCAGTATTTT; CDR3 protein: CARSGTSTDTQYF
V gene: TRBV5-1; clone size: .; D gene: TRBD1; J gene: TRBJ1-5; CDR3 DNA: TGCGCCAACACACTCCGGGACAGGGGGGAGCAGCCCCAGCATTTT; CDR3 protein: CANTLRDRGEQPQHF
V gene: TRBV28; clone size: .; D gene: .; J gene: TRBJ1-2; CDR3 DNA: TGTGCCAGCAGTGACGGCTATAACTATGGCTACACCTTC; CDR3 protein: CASSDGYNYGYTF
V gene: TRBV5-1; clone size: .; D gene: TRBD2; J gene: TRBJ2-5; CDR3 DNA: TGCGCCAGCAGCTTGGCGTTAGCGGGAGCGGGTTACCAAGAGACCCAGTACTTC; CDR3 protein: CASSLALAGAGYQETQYF
V gene: TRBV12-5; clone size: .; D gene: TRBD2; J gene: TRBJ2-1; CDR3 DNA: TGTGCTAGTGGTTACGCGGGAGGGCAGTTCTTC; CDR3 protein: CASGYAGGQFF
V gene: TRBV4-3; clone size: .; D gene: TRBD1; J gene: TRBJ2-7; CDR3 DNA: TGCGCCAGCAGCCTCTCCATAGGGGGACAGTCCTACGAGCAGTACTTC; CDR3 protein: CASSLSIGGQSYEQYF
V gene: TRBV5-4; clone size: .; D gene: TRBD2; J gene: TRBJ2-2; CDR3 DNA: TGTGCCAGCAGCCTTGGACTAGCTAATCCCACCGGGGAGCTGTTTTTT; CDR3 protein: CASSLGLANPTGELFF
V gene: TRBV18; clone size: .; D gene: .; J gene: TRBJ2-3; CDR3 DNA: TGTGCCAGCTCACCACCTACCGTGCAGGGTACGCAGTATTTT; CDR3 protein: CASSPPTVQGTQYF
V gene: TRBV29-1; clone size: .; D gene: TRBD1; J gene: TRBJ2-1; CDR3 DNA: TGCAGCGCGGGACAGGGAGGTCACAATGAGCAGTTCTTC; CDR3 protein: CSAGQGGHNEQFF
V gene: TRBV5-8; clone size: .; D gene: .; J gene: TRBJ1-5; CDR3 DNA: TGTGCCAGCAGCCAGTACGCGCAGGGGCTCAATCAGCCCCAGCATTTT; CDR3 protein: CASSQYAQGLNQPQHF
V gene: TRBV27; clone size: .; D gene: .; J gene: TRBJ1-6; CDR3 DNA: TGTGCCAGCAGTTTGACGGGAACTTATAATTCACCCCTCCACTTT; CDR3 protein: CASSLTGTYNSPLHF
V gene: TRBV5-1; clone size: .; D gene: .; J gene: TRBJ1-2; CDR3 DNA: TGCGCCAGCAGCTCGACAGTCTATGGCTACACCTTC; CDR3 protein: CASSSTVYGYTF
V gene: TRBV2; clone size: .; D gene: .; J gene: TRBJ2-7; CDR3 DNA: TGTGCCAGCAGTCGGGGGCTGGGTTACGAGCAGTACTTC; CDR3 protein: CASSRGLGYEQYF